These 14 T cell receptor beta chains were sequenced from one sample in a study of shared clonotypes between healthy human individuals. The protocol was immunoSEQ multiplex PCR, while the TCRdb copy is restricted to in-frame clones and leaves out a portion. The table lists around 2.3 million clones, about 94% of them singletons, with 0.1% to 0.15% in the top ten. The sequenced sample was naive CD4+ T cells sorted from blood. Stated subset: CD45RA+ positively selected. Receptors were obtained from a man aged 18 to 30 in good health.

The V and J genes are TRBV27 and TRBJ2-3; D possibly corresponds to TRBD2 (6 bases). The germline CDR1 and CDR2 sequences are MNHEY and SMNVEV (reference sequence). The CDR3 consists of 16 residues. V was trimmed by 5 bases and J by 3 bases, leaving 18 bases between them. The CDR3 loop reads CASSPTRDLRTDTQYF. The CDR3 DNA follows: TGTGCCAGCAGTCCCACCCGGGACTTGCGAACAGATACGCAGTATTTT.

This clone was found a few times. V and J are TRBV18 and TRBJ1-2; no clear D. This CDR3 contains 14 residues. The V gene's germline CDR1 is KGHSH and CDR2 LQKENI. V lost 3 bases and J lost 3, with 11 bases in between. The CDR3 region is CASSPSPVDYGYTF. The CDR3 DNA follows: TGTGCCAGCTCACCTTCCCCGGTGGACTATGGCTACACCTTC.

V is TRBV30 and J is TRBJ1-2; 7 nucleotides match TRBD1. J gave up 7 bases and V 0 bases, and 5 bases lay outside the gene matches. The CDR3 sequence is 13 residues long. CDR1 is GTSNPN, CDR2 SVGIG, per germline (reference sequence). CDR3 coding DNA: TGTGCCTGGAGTGTAGGAGGGGGCAGTGGCTACACCTTC. It translates to CAWSVGGGSGYTF.

This clone was detected once. The rearrangement links TRBV7-2 to TRBJ1-5; D unresolved. CDR1 SGHTA and CDR2 FQGNSA come from the germline V gene. V was shortened by 5 bases and J by 1 base, with 15 bases between the two germline ends. This CDR3 has 16 amino acids. CDR3 in amino acids: CASSLPGLGSNQPQHF. Here the CDR3 DNA reads TGTGCCAGCAGCCTCCCGGGCCTTGGCAGCAATCAGCCCCAGCATTTT.

This rearrangement joins TRBV28 to TRBJ2-5; D not certain. The closer fit of TRBJ2-7 to the DNA end suggests the J call may be wrong. Germline loops: CDR1 MDHEN, CDR2 SYDVKM. The CDR3 extends over 12 amino acids. CDR3 protein: CASSFSPYEQYF. DNA of the CDR3: TGTGCCAGCAGTTTCTCACCCTACGAGCAGTACTTC.

Points on this clone: Other DNA sequences in the same sample also yield this CDR3. The rearrangement links TRBV6-1 to TRBJ2-7; TRBD1 might be the D (5 bases). The CDR3 totals 12 residues. Germline V gene data show CDR1 as MNHNS and CDR2 as SASEGT. Trimming removed 4 bases from V and 3 bases from J, with 7 bases in between. CDR3 nucleotides: TGTGCCAGCAGTGTTAGGGGCTACGAGCAGTACTTC. The encoded protein is CASSVRGYEQYF.

This clone was picked up one time. This sample also contains other DNA sequences that code for the same CDR3. This chain's CDR3 is CAWNPGARNSPLHF. The CDR3 bases are TGTGCCTGGAACCCGGGGGCGCGTAATTCACCCCTCCACTTT. The chain employs TRBV30 and TRBJ1-6; D is perhaps TRBD1 (6 bases). Trimming pared 4 bases from V and 6 bases from J, leaving 13 bases between. Germline CDR1 is GTSNPN and CDR2 is SVGIG (reference sequence). The CDR3 contains 14 residues.

The rearrangement joins TRBV5-1 to TRBJ1-1, with TRBD1 matching 8 bases. Germline V gene lookup returns CDR1 SGHRS and CDR2 YFSETQ. The J segment lost 10 bases and the V segment lost 0 bases, leaving 8 bases of the junction unmatched. This CDR3 is built from 14 residues. The CDR3 bases are TGCGCCAGCAGCTTGGATCAGGGGGCGGAGGGAGCTTTCTTT. This encodes CASSLDQGAEGAFF.

The count of this clone is one. The rearrangement joins TRBV7-2 to TRBJ2-5; D is unresolved. This CDR3 has 15 amino acids. Deletions cut 1 base from V and 2 bases from J, with 11 bases between. Per germline, CDR1 SGHTA and CDR2 FQGNSA. The CDR3 reads CASSLVQLGQETQYF. The DNA of the CDR3 is TGTGCCAGCAGCTTAGTGCAGCTAGGACAAGAGACCCAGTACTTC.

The J gene is TRBJ2-3, the V gene TRBV16; D is uncertain. Trimming left V 0 bases short and J 3 bases short, with 4 bases between. The CDR3 extends over 13 amino acids. Germline V gene data show CDR1 as KGHSY and CDR2 as FQNENV. The CDR3 sequence: CASSQSGTDTQYF. The CDR3 coding sequence is TGTGCCAGCAGCCAATCGGGGACAGATACGCAGTATTTT.

Here the CDR3 reads CASSRPGRASYEQYF. DNA for the CDR3: TGTGCCAGCAGCAGACCGGGACGGGCATCCTACGAGCAGTACTTC. The V and J genes are TRBV28 and TRBJ2-7; D might be TRBD1 or TRBD2, each matching 5 bases. Germline V CDR1 and CDR2: MDHEN, SYDVKM. Deletions cut 6 bases from V and 1 base from J, with 16 bases between. This CDR3 contains 15 residues. Full variable domain (rest looked up from reference TRBV28 and TRBJ2-7): DVKVTQSSRYLVKRTGEKVFLECVQDMDHENMFWYRQDPGLGLRLIYFSYDVKMKEKGDIPEGYSVSREKKERFSLILESASTNQTSMYLCASSRPGRASYEQYFGPGTRLTVT.

About this clone itself: Other DNA sequences in this specimen translate into the identical CDR3. This chain uses TRBV6-1 with TRBJ2-7; no clear D. The CDR3 covers 13 residues. Trimming removed 1 base at V and 3 bases at J, with 7 bases between. The germline V gene encodes CDR1 MNHNS and CDR2 SASEGT. CDR3 loop: CASSEGAFYEQYF. The CDR3 DNA sequence: TGTGCCAGCAGTGAAGGGGCTTTCTACGAGCAGTACTTC.

In regard to this clone: Other nucleotide sequences from this sample produce the same CDR3. The chain joins TRBV18 to TRBJ2-5; D is ambiguous. Per the germline V gene, CDR1 is KGHSH and CDR2 is LQKENI. The V and J ends lost 3 bases and 2 bases respectively, with 4 bases between them. This CDR3 contains 12 residues. The CDR3 DNA reads TGTGCCAGCTCACCTAATCAAGAGACCCAGTACTTC. Translation gives CASSPNQETQYF. The full variable domain, its missing parts supplied by reference TRBV18 and TRBJ2-5, is NAGVMQNPRHLVRRRGQEARLRCSPMKGHSHVYWYRQLPEEGLKFMVYLQKENIIDESGMPKERFSAEFPKEGPSILRIQQVVRGDSAAYFCASSPNQETQYFGPGTRLLVL.

This chain joins TRBV6-6 and TRBJ2-7; 12 bases align to TRBD2. The CDR3 is 15 residues long. Germline V lookup: CDR1 MNHNY, CDR2 SVGAGI (reference sequence). V gave up 6 bases and J gave up 6 bases; unmatched junction bases: 9. The CDR3 DNA is TGTGCCAGCAGCCACCGGACTAGCGGGATGGGCGAGCAGTACTTC. Translated, it gives CASSHRTSGMGEQYF.